This TCR beta chain is from a study of cytomegalovirus exposure and HLA in healthy donors (dated by TCRdb to the late 2010s). About the study as a whole: An earlier analysis of 587 of the donors reported about 260 Gb of sequence data and 117 million unique TCR beta sequences obtained from about 200 million T cells. An early release covering some 640 HLA-typed donors comprised 250 to 350 gigabases of sequencing data and about 90 million unique TCR sequences. The genetic ancestry cluster associated with self-reported Caucasian donors included over 80% of the roughly 400 genotyped donors. The aim of the study was to test whether cataloging public T cell receptors could identify signatures of past pathogen exposure. The study used immunosequencing to profile the T cell repertoires of around 600 subjects and linked those repertoires to cytomegalovirus serostatus. A separate validation cohort of roughly 130 different subjects was used in addition to the roughly 700-subject first cohort. To predict cytomegalovirus infection status, the study brought together high-throughput TCR immunosequencing, statistical association of individual TCRs with disease status, and machine learning. To study patterns of TCR occurrence, a later analysis re-analyzed previously published TCR beta repertoires from 550 to 800 donors and added high-resolution HLA genotyping. Rather than drawing on any new phenotypic data, the later analysis identified candidate immune exposures from TCR beta sequences and the way those sequences occurred across donors. In an earlier analysis of 587 of the donors, high-throughput TCR beta sequencing was used to judge whether each TCR beta V gene segment behaved as functional or pseudogenic. Donor age, sex, ethnicity and CMV serostatus were collected together with the repertoire data. A later genetic analysis used genome-wide SNP genotypes for about 60% of the roughly 670 donors, treating that subset as a discovery cohort. Every repertoire in the discovery cohort had been generated on one and the same sequencing platform. Class I and class II HLA loci were covered by the typing at four-digit resolution. Typing coverage differed by locus: A, B, C, DRB1 and DQB1 were typed in about 629-630 donors, DQA1 in about 550, DPA1 in some 570, and DPB1 in around 490. Roughly 5 DR-DQ haplotypes were treated as single units for association and clustering because of strong linkage in the cohort. On average, around 200,000 unique TCR beta nucleotide sequences were sequenced per donor among a few hundred genotyped donors of the cohort, with roughly 18% of those sequences being non-productive. Results the study describes overall, beyond this receptor: Some IMGT-functional V segments, including TRBV6-2 and TRBV6-3, could not be distinguished by the 87-base-pair reads and were therefore excluded. The classifier was reported to diagnose cytomegalovirus status with high specificity and sensitivity in both the original cohort and the validation cohort. Sequencing depth was assumed to be roughly uniform across donors in the presence/absence analyses, though that assumption may not hold. The only immune exposure information available for the cohort was CMV serostatus. Strong co-occurrence of HLA alleles, especially DR and DQ, made assigning TCR associations to individual alleles difficult. Seventeen rarely observed V segments, including chromosome 9 orphons, were excluded from the earlier analysis of approximately 500 of the donors because counts were too low. Correlated functional status among segregating V segments might be attributable to linkage disequilibrium, but an unknown experimental factor could not be ruled out. HLA typing was unavailable for some donors at each locus, so association tests used only the typed subset. This cohort had only TCR beta chains sequenced, and the lack of alpha or paired-chain data limited which features could be detected. In a later analysis, several top co-occurrence clusters were reported to appear linked to parvovirus B19, influenza, CMV and Epstein-Barr virus. A later analysis found that most CMV-associated TCR beta chains appeared HLA-restricted, with HLA associations seemingly driven largely by CMV exposure. In a later genetic analysis, fewer N-insertions in productive TCRs were reported among donors in an Asian-associated ancestry cluster than the 666-donor mean. A later analysis found that HLA-associated TCR beta chains were more clonally expanded and had lower generation probabilities than equally common non-associated chains. In a later analysis, 15,000 to 20,000 TCR beta sequences were associated with specific HLA alleles at a false discovery rate of 0.05. Most TCR sequences were seen in very few donors, while some public TCRs were found in many individuals. According to a later analysis, TCR association rates differed among HLA loci, with DRB1 alleles showing the most associated TCRs and HLA-C alleles showing the fewest. A further reported finding was that TCR beta sequences accurately predicted the HLA-A and HLA-B alleles for most subjects in the first cohort. The sequencing pipeline was judged likely to have produced a cluster of highly shared sequence variants as a technical artifact. A later genetic analysis associated a missense DCLRE1C variant with V-gene and J-gene trimming of TCR beta chains, and an independent cohort replicated the association. A total of around 150 TCR beta chains were listed by the study as associated with cytomegalovirus. In an earlier analysis of approximately 600 of the donors, most TCR beta V segments were observed in productive rearrangements about 90% or about 30% of the time, broadly matching IMGT annotations. In vitro tests confirmed that a few of the cytomegalovirus-associated TCR beta chains recognize cytomegalovirus antigens. According to the authors, the approach could potentially be generalized to other disease states and immunological phenotypes.

As for this clone: Its antigen remains unidentified. The record has no base qualities; no much larger clone is one base away.

Library prep was done by the immunoSEQ multiplex PCR assay. For the multiplex PCR, a mixture combining 60 forward primers for TCR Vbeta segments and 13 reverse primers for TCR Jbeta segments was used. Amplification of the CDR3 region of rearranged TCR beta genes was performed with a multiplex PCR assay on genomic DNA. Amplified TCR beta libraries were sequenced as 87-base-pair reads on the Illumina HiSeq System. Concerning the study's data processing: A later analysis tallied tens of millions of unique TCR beta chains across the 700 or so repertoires, and some 10 million of those chains were shared by two or more donors. Raw reads were error-corrected and collapsed into unique sequences with a nearest-neighbor algorithm that merged closely related sequences to remove PCR and sequencing errors. Alignment of CDR3 sequences to IMGT reference sequences was used to assign V, D and J gene segments. For a sequence to be retained, a match of at least six nucleotides was required to both a V gene segment and a J gene segment. Rearrangements were classified as productive when the CDR3 lacked stop codons and remained in frame with V and J, and all other rearrangements were classified as non-productive. CDR3 was defined by IMGT convention, running from the second conserved V-encoded cysteine to the conserved J-encoded phenylalanine. In an earlier analysis of more than 550 of the donors, sequences lacking an unambiguous match to a single V gene segment were excluded. In an earlier analysis of a few hundred of the donors, a V segment was called functional when productive rearrangements were above 56.7%, and segregating when the standard deviation between donors exceeded 5%. To diagnose cytomegalovirus status from the catalog of TCR beta chain sequences, a statistical classification framework was built. In a later analysis, V and J genes were assigned by comparing TCR nucleotide sequences against IMGT/GENE-DB human TR gene sequences. Using the TCRdist pipeline, a later analysis assigned CDR3 sequences along with most-parsimonious VDJ recombination scenarios. In a later analysis, each TCR beta chain was defined by its CDR3 amino acid sequence together with its V-gene family, and reads lacking a unique V-gene family were excluded. In a later analysis, 550 to 650 highly shared, low-generation-probability nucleotide sequences were removed to address suspected cross-contamination and a sequencing artifact. For each public chain, a later analysis derived a clonal expansion index from normalized ranks of inferred template counts within each repertoire. A later analysis computed generation probabilities with a VDJ recombination model fitted to out-of-frame rearrangements, and checked the results against IGoR. Hypergeometric tests were used in a later analysis to score TCR-TCR, TCR-HLA and TCR-CMV co-occurrence, with a repertoire-size bias correction applied to the TCR pairs. To estimate false discovery rates, a later analysis permuted the HLA or CMV assignments 20 times. In a later analysis, co-occurring TCRs were grouped using DBSCAN, with TCRdist sequence similarity added in when clustering inside HLA-allele-positive subsets. For co-occurrence clustering, repertoires with fewer than 30,000 or more than 120,000 public chains were excluded, along with four to six repertoires with anomalous nucleotide sharing. TCRdb stores this immuneACCESS table with in-frame sequences only. Part of the clones is absent; in the studies checked, under half of the shortfall reflects unresolved V genes, and no reason is known for the rest. V and J calls plus clone size are reproduced from that table; the DNA served to infer D and trimming. This sample is represented by 210,000 or so clones; roughly 78% of them were singletons. Clones ranked in the top ten supply around 0.45% of the sample.

The germline V end is reduced by 8 bases and the J end by 2 bases; junction bases left unmatched: 11. From the cysteine through the phenylalanine, the CDR3 covers 16 amino acids. Of all the DNA, just the CDR3 is kept, 48 bases in frame from base 1. The germline V gene specifies MGHRA as CDR1 and YSYEKL as CDR2. The cohort was made up of approximately 670 healthy bone marrow donors. At the time of sampling, every cohort member was nominally healthy, though immune exposures that went unrecorded were likely present. The donor tested CMV seronegative and was one of the 352 seronegative cohort members. Each donor provided a peripheral blood sample, and peripheral blood mononuclear cells were used for TCR beta sequencing. Genomic DNA was extracted from the blood cell samples with the Qiagen DNeasy Blood Extraction Kit.

Sequencing was done on a sample of PBMCs. This clonotype originated in a boy aged 5-17 years in good health and CMV-seronegative. The chain uses TRBV4-1 and TRBJ2-1; the central 8 bases match TRBD1. At the DNA level, the sequence is TGCGCCAGCGGCCGACTGACAGGGGCCACCTACAATGAGCAGTTCTTC. This gives the protein CASGRLTGATYNEQFF.